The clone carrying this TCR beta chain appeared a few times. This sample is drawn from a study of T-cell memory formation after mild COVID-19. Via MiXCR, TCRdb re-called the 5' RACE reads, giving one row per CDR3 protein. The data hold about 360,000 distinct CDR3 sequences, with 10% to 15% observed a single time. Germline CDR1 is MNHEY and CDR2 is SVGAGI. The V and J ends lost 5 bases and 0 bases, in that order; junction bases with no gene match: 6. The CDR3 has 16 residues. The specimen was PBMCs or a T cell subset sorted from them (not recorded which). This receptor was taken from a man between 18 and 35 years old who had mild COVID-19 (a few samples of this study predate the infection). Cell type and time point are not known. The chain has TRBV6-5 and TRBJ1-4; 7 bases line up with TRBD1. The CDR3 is CASSLNRGATNEKLFF. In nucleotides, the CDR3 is TGTGCCAGCAGTCTAAACAGGGGAGCAACTAATGAAAAACTGTTTTTT.